This TCR beta chain was captured by sequencing in a study of T-cell reconstitution after alpha-beta-depleted transplantation in children. There are 15 residues in the CDR3. Trimming left V 8 bases short and J 7 bases short, with 18 bases between. Germline CDR1 SNHLY, CDR2 FYNNEI. Unique molecular identifiers were incorporated during preparation of the TCRbeta library. TCRdb processed the PCR reads anew with MiXCR; each CDR3 protein has one entry. The repertoire holds 600,000 to 700,000 distinct CDR3 sequences, with approximately 16% as singletons. At least ten counts were recorded for this clonotype. The rearrangement uses TRBV2 and TRBJ1-6, with TRBD1 as a possible D gene (6 bases). This TCR came from a human donor who donated a stem cell graft to a child with acute myeloid leukemia. The source was PBMCs from the stem cell graft donor, collected from the stem cell graft. CDR3 residues: CASLTQQGVNSPLHF. DNA for the CDR3: TGTGCCAGCCTAACGCAACAGGGAGTAAATTCACCCCTCCACTTT. Full variable domain (outside the CDR3, taken from reference TRBV2 and TRBJ1-6): EPEVTQTPSHQVTQMGQEVILRCVPISNHLYFYWYRQILGQKVEFLVSFYNNEISEKSEIFDDQFSVERPDGSNFTLKIRSTKLEDSAMYFCASLTQQGVNSPLHFGNGTRLTVT.